A single sample gave rise to the 2 T cell receptor beta chains below, sequenced in a study of blood T cell repertoires in COVID-19. Sequencing was performed with immunoSEQ multiplex PCR; in TCRdb, only in-frame clones are kept and a portion is missing. In the table there are 140,000 or so clones, around three quarters of which are singletons. The material sequenced was peripheral blood. These receptors all come from a man in his forties or fifties with acute or convalescent COVID-19.

Note on this clone: The sample contains more than one DNA sequence encoding this CDR3. The V and J genes are TRBV3-1 (or the pseudogene TRBV3-2) and TRBJ1-2, with 7 bases that match TRBD1. Per the germline V gene, CDR1 is LGHDT and CDR2 is YNNKEL (reference sequence). This CDR3 comprises 13 residues. Trimming removed 4 bases from V and 2 bases from J; junction bases left unmatched: 1. The CDR3: CASSPTGNYGYTF. CDR3 coding DNA: TGTGCCAGCAGCCCGACAGGGAACTATGGCTACACCTTC.

The V call is TRBV7-2, the J call TRBJ2-2; a possible D gene is TRBD1 (6 bases). The germline V gene encodes CDR1 SGHTA and CDR2 FQGNSA. Trimming took off 5 bases at V and 6 bases at J, with 13 bases between the two ends. The CDR3 extends over 14 amino acids. The CDR3 loop reads CASSLDTGPGELFF. The CDR3 nucleotides read TGTGCCAGCAGCCTAGATACAGGGCCCGGGGAGCTGTTTTTT.